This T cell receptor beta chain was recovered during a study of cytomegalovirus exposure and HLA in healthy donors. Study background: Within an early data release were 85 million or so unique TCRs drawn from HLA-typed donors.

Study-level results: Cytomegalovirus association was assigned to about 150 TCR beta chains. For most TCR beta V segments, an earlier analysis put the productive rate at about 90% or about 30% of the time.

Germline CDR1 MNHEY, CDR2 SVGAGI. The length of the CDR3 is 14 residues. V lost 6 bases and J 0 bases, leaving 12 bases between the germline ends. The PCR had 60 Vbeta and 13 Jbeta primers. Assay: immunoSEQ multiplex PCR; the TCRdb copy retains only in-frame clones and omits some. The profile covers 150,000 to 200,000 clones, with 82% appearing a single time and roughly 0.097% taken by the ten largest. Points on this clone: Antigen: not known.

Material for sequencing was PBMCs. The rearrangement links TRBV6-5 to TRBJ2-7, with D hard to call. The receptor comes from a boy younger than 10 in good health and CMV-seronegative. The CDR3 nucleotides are TGTGCCAGCAGACCTTCAGCTAGCTCCTACGAGCAGTACTTC. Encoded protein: CASRPSASSYEQYF.